This T cell receptor beta chain was retrieved from a study of blood T cell repertoires in COVID-19. Study as a whole: Acute and convalescent COVID-19 samples came from the United States, Italy and Spain. From T cells, B-cell-depleted T cells, or PBMCs came the material, which was cDNA or gDNA.

Original processing notes: From reference gene primer amplification, estimates of nucleated cell counts were derived. TCRdb's table, derived via immunoSEQ multiplex PCR, lists solely in-frame clones and lacks some. V and J calls and clone size are those listed in that table; D and trimming were worked out from the DNA. The table has 150,000 to 200,000 clones, about 83% seen once. Material: peripheral blood. This receptor was obtained from a young man with active or convalescent COVID-19.

CDR3 DNA: TGTGCCAGCAGCTTAGTAAGCGTTCTAGCGGGAGGGCCGGGTGAGCAGTTCTTC. Its protein product is CASSLVSVLAGGPGEQFF. The chain joins TRBV7-9 to TRBJ2-1; the match to TRBD2 covers 12 bases. With 1 base clipped from V and 9 bases from J, the junction kept 13 bases outside the gene matches. Per germline, CDR1 SEHNR and CDR2 FQNEAQ (reference sequence). The CDR3 loop spans 18 amino acids.